This T cell receptor beta chain emerged from a study of CD8 T cells in Susac syndrome. Reverse transcription of roughly 0.5 to 1 ug RNA was performed with random hexamers. From the immunoSEQ multiplex PCR reads, TCRdb called clonotypes with MiXCR, one entry per CDR3 protein. The sample carries about 400,000 distinct CDR3 sequences, approximately 85% recorded once. Sequencing of TCR beta was performed on blood CD8+ T cells and on blood CD4+ T cells. The study used treatment-naive patients who had stable or active relapsing-remitting disease as multiple sclerosis controls. The sequence was obtained from a human donor with multiple sclerosis. The material sequenced was CD8+ T cells from PBMCs.

CDR3 sequence (DNA): TGCGCCAGCAGCCACATGCCCGGGGGCGACTATGGCTACACCTTC. Amino acid sequence: CASSHMPGGDYGYTF. The rearrangement uses TRBV4-1 and TRBJ1-2; D perhaps matches TRBD1 (6 bases). Trimming stripped 3 bases from V and 3 bases from J, with 14 bases between. Germline values: CDR1 MGHRA, CDR2 YSYEKL. The CDR3 extends over 15 amino acids.